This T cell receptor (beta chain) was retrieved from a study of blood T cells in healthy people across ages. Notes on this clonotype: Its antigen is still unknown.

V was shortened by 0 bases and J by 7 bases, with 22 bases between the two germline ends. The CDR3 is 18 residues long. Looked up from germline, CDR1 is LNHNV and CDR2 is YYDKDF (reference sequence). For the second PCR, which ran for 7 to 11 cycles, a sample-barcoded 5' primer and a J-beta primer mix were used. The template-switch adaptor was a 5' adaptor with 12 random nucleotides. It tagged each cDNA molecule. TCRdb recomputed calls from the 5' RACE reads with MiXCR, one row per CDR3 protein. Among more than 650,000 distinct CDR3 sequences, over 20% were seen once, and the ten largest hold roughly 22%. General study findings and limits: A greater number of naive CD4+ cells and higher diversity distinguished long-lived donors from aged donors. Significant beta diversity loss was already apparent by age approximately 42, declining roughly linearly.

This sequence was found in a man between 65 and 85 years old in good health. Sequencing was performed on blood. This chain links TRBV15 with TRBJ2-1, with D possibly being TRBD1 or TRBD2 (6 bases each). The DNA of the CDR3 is TGTGCCACCAGCAGAGATTATGTTGAAGGGGGGCCGGGAAATGAGCAGTTCTTC. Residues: CATSRDYVEGGPGNEQFF.